A single sample is the source of the 19 T cell receptor beta chains below, sequenced in a study of Tregs in tolerant kidney transplant recipients. Repertoires were generated with immunoSEQ multiplex PCR, while TCRdb's copy carries only in-frame clones and drops some. The table lists 50,000 to 80,000 clones, 95% to 98% of them singletons. The specimen comprised Tregs from blood, sampled before the transplant. The receptor set was obtained from a human donor who received a combined kidney and bone marrow transplant.

The V and J genes are TRBV19 and TRBJ2-1, with 8 bases aligning to TRBD2. This CDR3 spans 15 amino acids. V dropped 4 bases and J dropped 2; count of bases not matched to a gene: 4. Germline-derived CDR1 and CDR2 are LNHDA and SQIVND (reference sequence). The CDR3 DNA sequence: TGTGCCAGTAGTAGGCTAGCGGGTACCTACAATGAGCAGTTCTTC. Amino acids: CASSRLAGTYNEQFF. The full variable domain, its missing parts supplied by reference TRBV19 and TRBJ2-1, is DGGITQSPKYLFRKEGQNVTLSCEQNLNHDAMYWYRQDPGQGLRLIYYSQIVNDFQKGDIAEGYSVSREKKESFPLTVTSAQKNPTAFYLCASSRLAGTYNEQFFGPGTRLTVL.

This clone was observed a single time. This chain links TRBV19 with TRBJ2-1; TRBD2 matches 7 bases. The CDR3 has 14 amino acids. J was trimmed by 0 bases and V by 7 bases; bases with no gene match: 3. Germline V lookup: CDR1 LNHDA, CDR2 SQIVND (reference sequence). The CDR3 DNA reads TGTGCCAGTACTCCTAGCGGCTCCTACAATGAGCAGTTCTTC. Translated: CASTPSGSYNEQFF.

The table lists this clone with a count of one. The V and J genes are TRBV4-2 and TRBJ2-6, with 7 nucleotides matching TRBD1. CDR3 length: 20 residues. V lost 4 bases to trimming and J lost 0 bases; unmatched junction nucleotides: 15. Germline loops: CDR1 LGHNA, CDR2 YNFKEQ. CDR3 DNA: TGTGCCAGCAGCCGAAAAGATCCCAGGACAGGACCCTCTGGGGCCAACGTCCTGACTTTC. Amino acids: CASSRKDPRTGPSGANVLTF.

The chain couples TRBV10-3 to TRBJ2-3; D call uncertain. The CDR3 contains 17 residues. With 0 bases removed from V and 5 bases from J, the gap between germline ends came to 18 bases. Germline V gene data show CDR1 as ENHRY and CDR2 as SYGVKD. CDR3 sequence: CAISESEYSSTRDTQYF. The CDR3 nucleotides read TGTGCCATCAGTGAGTCGGAATACAGCAGTACAAGAGATACGCAGTATTTT.

CDR3 nucleotides: TGTGCCAGCAGTTTTGGGGTTATGGGGAGCACTGAAGCTTTCTTT. It encodes CASSFGVMGSTEAFF. This chain links TRBV6-5 with TRBJ1-1; D not certain. V was cut by 4 bases and J by 4 bases, with 16 bases left in between. CDR1 MNHEY and CDR2 SVGAGI come from the germline V gene. The CDR3 contains 15 residues.

The chain has TRBV27 and TRBJ2-7; 8 nucleotides match TRBD1. Germline V gives CDR1 MNHEY, CDR2 SMNVEV (reference sequence). The trim removed 6 bases at V and 6 bases at J, leaving 10 bases unmatched. There are 14 residues in the CDR3. The CDR3 region has the DNA TGTGCCAGCAGCTCGACCCTGGACAGGGTCGAGCAGTACTTC. Translating gives CASSSTLDRVEQYF.

The chain has TRBV25-1 and TRBJ1-1, with D perhaps matching TRBD1 (5 bases). The V gene's germline CDR1 is MGHDK and CDR2 SYGVNS. With 4 bases removed from V and 11 bases from J, the gap between germline ends came to 11 bases. The CDR3 loop spans 11 amino acids. CDR3 coding DNA: TGTGCCAGCAGTGTTGGGGCACTGGCTTTCTTT. Encoded protein: CASSVGALAFF. The entire variable domain, with the rest obtained from reference TRBV25-1 and TRBJ1-1, is as follows: EADIYQTPRYLVIGTGKKITLECSQTMGHDKMYWYQQDPGMELHLIHYSYGVNSTEKGDLSSESTVSRIRTEHFPLTLESARPSHTSQYLCASSVGALAFFGQGTRLTVV.

The V and J genes are TRBV10-3 and TRBJ2-1, with 12 bases fitting TRBD2. The CDR3 consists of 16 residues. V gave up 3 bases and J gave up 5 bases; unmatched junction bases: 5. The germline CDR1 and CDR2 sequences are ENHRY and SYGVKD. The CDR3 bases are TGTGCCATCAGTGATTCCGGACTAGCGGGAAACAATGAGCAGTTCTTC. The encoded protein is CAISDSGLAGNNEQFF.

This chain uses TRBV27 with TRBJ1-4; D is uncertain. The CDR3 runs 15 residues. Germline CDR1 reads MNHEY; CDR2 reads SMNVEV (reference sequence). The germline V and J ends were trimmed by 6 bases and 5 bases, with 16 bases remaining between them. The CDR3 here is CASRGLGSFNEKLFF. The CDR3 DNA sequence: TGTGCCAGCAGAGGCTTGGGCTCTTTCAATGAAAAACTGTTTTTT.

The V gene is TRBV27, the J gene TRBJ2-7; TRBD2 aligns across 7 bases. The CDR3 length is 15 residues. Germline V gene lookup returns CDR1 MNHEY and CDR2 SMNVEV (reference sequence). V shed 2 bases, J shed 2 bases, and the junction held 6 bases outside the gene matches. The CDR3 reads CASSLNPGGPYEQYF. Written as DNA, the CDR3 is TGTGCCAGCAGTTTAAATCCGGGAGGCCCCTACGAGCAGTACTTC.

The chain has TRBV6-1 and TRBJ2-7; 7 nucleotides align to TRBD1. The CDR3 length is 13 residues. Trimming took 7 bases from V and 3 from J; bases not matched to a gene: 6. Germline lookup yields CDR1 MNHNS and CDR2 SASEGT. This chain's CDR3 is CASNRDSNYEQYF. CDR3 bases: TGTGCCAGCAACCGGGACAGTAACTACGAGCAGTACTTC.

The chain uses TRBV5-6 and TRBJ1-1, with TRBD1 matching over 7 bases. CDR3 length: 12 residues. Per the germline V gene, CDR1 is SGHDT and CDR2 is YYEEEE. With 2 bases clipped from V and 6 bases from J, the junction kept 1 base outside the gene matches. The CDR3 here is CASSFDRAEAFF. Here the CDR3 DNA reads TGTGCCAGCAGCTTTGACAGGGCTGAAGCTTTCTTT.

The CDR3 here is CASSPGTRSHEQFF. CDR3 coding DNA: TGCGCCAGCAGCCCCGGGACTAGGAGTCACGAGCAGTTCTTC. The rearrangement uses TRBV5-1 and TRBJ2-1; 8 positions agree with TRBD2. This CDR3 is built from 14 residues. Germline trimming cut 4 bases from V and 10 bases from J; bases unmatched to any gene: 10. Germline CDR1 and CDR2: SGHRS and YFSETQ.

This chain links TRBV5-1 with TRBJ1-1; 9 bases are a match to TRBD1. In germline, CDR1 is SGHRS, CDR2 YFSETQ. V lost 2 bases, J lost 4 bases, and 6 bases stayed unmatched. The CDR3 has 15 amino acids. DNA for the CDR3: TGCGCCAGCAGCTTCCAGGGACAGGGCGGCACTGAAGCTTTCTTT. Protein sequence: CASSFQGQGGTEAFF.

The chain has TRBV10-3 and TRBJ2-3; 10 nucleotides agree with TRBD1. V shed 4 bases, J shed 3 bases, and the junction held 1 base outside the gene matches. Germline V lookup: CDR1 ENHRY, CDR2 SYGVKD. The CDR3 runs to 14 residues. For the CDR3, the DNA is TGTGCCATCAGTGGGACAGGGGGAACAGATACGCAGTATTTT. It codes for CAISGTGGTDTQYF.

This chain uses TRBV7-2 with TRBJ2-2; 10 positions match TRBD1. This CDR3 has 15 residues. J gave up 9 bases and V 5 bases, and 9 bases lay outside the gene matches. Germline V gene lookup returns CDR1 SGHTA and CDR2 FQGNSA. The CDR3 protein is CASSATGTGDRELFF. The CDR3 DNA sequence: TGTGCCAGCAGCGCCACCGGGACAGGGGACCGGGAGCTGTTTTTT.

The chain couples TRBV11-1 to TRBJ2-2, with 8 positions matching TRBD1. Germline CDR1 and CDR2: SGHAT and FQDESV (reference sequence). CDR3 size: 14 residues. V lost 4 bases, J lost 6 bases, and 4 bases stayed unmatched. CDR3 loop: CASSSGQVPGELFF. The CDR3 region has the DNA TGTGCCAGCAGCTCGGGACAGGTCCCCGGGGAGCTGTTTTTT.

The gene calls are TRBV5-4 and TRBJ2-3; D remains unclear. Germline V gene sequence: CDR1 SGHNT, CDR2 YYREEE (reference sequence). The CDR3 spans 14 residues. Trimming cost V 4 bases and J 2 bases, with 11 bases left between them. The CDR3 region has the DNA TGTGCCAGCAGCCAGGCCGGCCCCACAGATACGCAGTATTTT. It codes for CASSQAGPTDTQYF.

The chain carries TRBV6-4 and TRBJ1-2, with TRBD1 as a possible D gene (5 bases). The CDR3 is made up of 12 amino acids. Germline CDR1 and CDR2: MRHNA and SNTAGT. V lost 2 bases, J lost 5 bases, and 6 bases lay in between. For the CDR3, the DNA is TGTGCCAGCAGTGACCCAGGGTATGGCTACACCTTC. Protein: CASSDPGYGYTF.